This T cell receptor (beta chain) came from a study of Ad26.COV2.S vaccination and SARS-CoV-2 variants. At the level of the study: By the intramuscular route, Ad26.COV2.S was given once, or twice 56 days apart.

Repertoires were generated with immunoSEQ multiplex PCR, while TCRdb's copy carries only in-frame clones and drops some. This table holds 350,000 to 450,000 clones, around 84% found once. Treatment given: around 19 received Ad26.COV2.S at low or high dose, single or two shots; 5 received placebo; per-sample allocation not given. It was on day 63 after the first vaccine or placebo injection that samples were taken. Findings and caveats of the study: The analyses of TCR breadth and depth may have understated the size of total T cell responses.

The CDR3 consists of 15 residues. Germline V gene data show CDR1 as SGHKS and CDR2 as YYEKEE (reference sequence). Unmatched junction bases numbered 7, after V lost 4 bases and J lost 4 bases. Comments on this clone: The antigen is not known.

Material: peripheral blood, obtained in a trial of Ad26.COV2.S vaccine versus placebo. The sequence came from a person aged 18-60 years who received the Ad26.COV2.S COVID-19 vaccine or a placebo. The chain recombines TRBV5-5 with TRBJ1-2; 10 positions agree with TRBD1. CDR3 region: CASSPGTGASYGYTF. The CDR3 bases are TGTGCCAGCAGCCCAGGGACAGGGGCCTCCTATGGCTACACCTTC.